This entry features one TCR beta chain sequence. This sample was taken from a study of blood T cell repertoires in COVID-19. Study-level information: T cells, B-cell-depleted T cells, or PBMCs supplied cDNA or gDNA.

The cohort comprised adults aged about 18 to 90 years residing in 20 to 25 US areas. Participants had their cohort set by participant-reported clinical history. Recovered status in Cohort 3 required two negative PCRs, clearance, or symptom resolution. There are 16 residues in the CDR3. J was trimmed by 0 bases and V by 4 bases; bases with no gene match: 7. Germline V gene sequence: CDR1 SGHKS, CDR2 YYEKEE (reference sequence). TCRdb keeps only in-frame clones here, not all; method: immunoSEQ multiplex PCR. Of 400,000 or so clones in the sample, 90% were seen once. The V gene is TRBV5-5, the J gene TRBJ1-3; 7 bases agree with TRBD1. Source material: PBMCs or T cells enriched from blood (not recorded which). This receptor was obtained from a man between 18 and 29 years old who had recovered from COVID-19. Here the CDR3 DNA reads TGTGCCAGCAGCCCGGACAGGCCATACTCTGGAAACACCATATATTTT. Protein: CASSPDRPYSGNTIYF. Filled out from reference TRBV5-5 and TRBJ1-3, the complete variable domain reads DAGVTQSPTHLIKTRGQQVTLRCSPISGHKSVSWYQQVLGQGPQFIFQYYEKEERGRGNFPDRFSARQFPNYSSELNVNALLLGDSALYLCASSPDRPYSGNTIYFGEGSWLTVV.